This T cell receptor beta chain was captured by sequencing in a study of blood T cell repertoires in COVID-19. This CDR3 comprises 15 residues. The germline CDR1 and CDR2 sequences are SGHVS and FQNEAQ. V dropped 2 bases and J dropped 6 bases, with 14 bases sitting between them. This clone was counted a single time. Assay: immunoSEQ multiplex PCR; the TCRdb copy retains only in-frame clones and omits some. Found here are over 150,000 clones, 82% of them singletons; the top ten hold around 11%. V and J are TRBV7-8 and TRBJ2-1; D is possibly TRBD2 (6 bases). Source material: PBMCs or T cells enriched from blood (not recorded which). This TCR was sampled from a man aged 35 to 55 who had recovered from COVID-19. The CDR3 protein is CASSLREVRGNEQFF. CDR3 nucleotide sequence: TGTGCCAGCAGCTTAAGGGAGGTTCGGGGCAATGAGCAGTTCTTC. The whole variable domain, remainder taken from reference TRBV7-8 and TRBJ2-1, is GAGVSQSPRYKVAKRGQDVALRCDPISGHVSLFWYQQALGQGPEFLTYFQNEAQLDKSGLPSDRFFAERPEGSVSTLKIQRTQQEDSAVYLCASSLREVRGNEQFFGPGTRLTVL.